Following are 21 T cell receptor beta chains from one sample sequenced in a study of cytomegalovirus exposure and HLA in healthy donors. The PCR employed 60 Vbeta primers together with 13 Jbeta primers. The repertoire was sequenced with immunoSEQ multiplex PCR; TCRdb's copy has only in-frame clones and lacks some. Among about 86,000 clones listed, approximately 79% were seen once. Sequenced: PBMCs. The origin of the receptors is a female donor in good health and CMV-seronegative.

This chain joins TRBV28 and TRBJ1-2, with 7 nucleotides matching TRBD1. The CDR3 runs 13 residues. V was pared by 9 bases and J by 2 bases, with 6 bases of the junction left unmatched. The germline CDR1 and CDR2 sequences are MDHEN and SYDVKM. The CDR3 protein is CASHRGANYGYTF. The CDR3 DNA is TGTGCCAGTCACAGGGGAGCGAACTATGGCTACACCTTC.

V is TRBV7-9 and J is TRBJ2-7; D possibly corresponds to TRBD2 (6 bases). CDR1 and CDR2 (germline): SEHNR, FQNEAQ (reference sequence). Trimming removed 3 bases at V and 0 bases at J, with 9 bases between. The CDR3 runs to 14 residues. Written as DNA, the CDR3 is TGTGCCAGCAGCTTCCGGGACTCCTCCTACGAGCAGTACTTC. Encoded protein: CASSFRDSSYEQYF.

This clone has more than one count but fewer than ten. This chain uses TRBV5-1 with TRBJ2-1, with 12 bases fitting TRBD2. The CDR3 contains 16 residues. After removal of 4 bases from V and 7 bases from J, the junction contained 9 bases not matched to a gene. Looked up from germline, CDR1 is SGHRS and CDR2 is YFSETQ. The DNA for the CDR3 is TGCGCCAGCAGCACTCTCCTAGCGGGAGGGGTTAATGAGCAGTTCTTC. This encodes CASSTLLAGGVNEQFF.

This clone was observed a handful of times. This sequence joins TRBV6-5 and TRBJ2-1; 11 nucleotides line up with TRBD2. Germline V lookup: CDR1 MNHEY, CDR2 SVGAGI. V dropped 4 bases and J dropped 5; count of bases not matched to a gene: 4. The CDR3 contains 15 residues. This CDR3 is CASSSVAGGHNEQFF. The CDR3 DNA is TGTGCCAGCAGTTCCGTAGCGGGAGGGCACAATGAGCAGTTCTTC.

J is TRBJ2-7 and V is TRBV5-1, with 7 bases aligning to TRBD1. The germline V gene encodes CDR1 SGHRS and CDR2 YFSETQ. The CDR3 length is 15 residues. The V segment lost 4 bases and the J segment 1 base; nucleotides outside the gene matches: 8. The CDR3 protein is CASSLAGTASYEQYF. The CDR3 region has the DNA TGCGCCAGCAGCCTCGCCGGGACAGCTTCCTACGAGCAGTACTTC.

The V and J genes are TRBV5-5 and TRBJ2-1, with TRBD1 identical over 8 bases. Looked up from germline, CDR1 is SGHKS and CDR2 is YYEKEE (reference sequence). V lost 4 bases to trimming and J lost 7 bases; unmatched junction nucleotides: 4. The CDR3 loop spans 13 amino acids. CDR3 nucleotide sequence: TGTGCCAGCAGCGGACAGGGAGGTAATGAGCAGTTCTTC. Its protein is CASSGQGGNEQFF.

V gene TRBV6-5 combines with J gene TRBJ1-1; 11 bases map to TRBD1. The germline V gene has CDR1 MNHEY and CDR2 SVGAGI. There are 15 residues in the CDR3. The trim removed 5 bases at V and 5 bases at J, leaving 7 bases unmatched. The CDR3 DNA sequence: TGTGCCAGCAGTAGGACAGGGGGCGGTAGGACTGAAGCTTTCTTT. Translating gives CASSRTGGGRTEAFF.

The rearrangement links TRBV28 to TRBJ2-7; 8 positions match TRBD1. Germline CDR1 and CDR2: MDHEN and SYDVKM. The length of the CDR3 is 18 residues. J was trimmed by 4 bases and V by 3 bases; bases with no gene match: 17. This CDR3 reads CASSFGVGTGKIKYEQYF. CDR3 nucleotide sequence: TGTGCCAGCAGTTTTGGGGTAGGGACAGGCAAGATTAAGTACGAGCAGTACTTC.

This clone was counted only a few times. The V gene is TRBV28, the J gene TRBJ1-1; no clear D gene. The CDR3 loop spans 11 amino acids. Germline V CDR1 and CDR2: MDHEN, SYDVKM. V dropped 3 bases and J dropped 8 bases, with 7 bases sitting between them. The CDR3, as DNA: TGTGCCAGCAGTTTTATCAGAGAAGCTTTCTTT. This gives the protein CASSFIREAFF.

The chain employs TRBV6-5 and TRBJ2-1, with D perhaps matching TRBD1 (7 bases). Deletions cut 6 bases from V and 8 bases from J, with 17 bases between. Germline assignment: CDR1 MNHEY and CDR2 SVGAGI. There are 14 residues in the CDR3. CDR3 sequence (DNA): TGTGCCAGCAGGCTTGCGACCAGGGGGGATGAGCAGTTCTTC. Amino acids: CASRLATRGDEQFF.

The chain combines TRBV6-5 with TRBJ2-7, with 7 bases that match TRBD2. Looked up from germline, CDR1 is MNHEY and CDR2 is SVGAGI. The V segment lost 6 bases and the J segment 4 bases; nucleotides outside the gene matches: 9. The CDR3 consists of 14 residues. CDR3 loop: CASRSWREMYEQYF. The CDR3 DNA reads TGTGCCAGCAGGTCCTGGCGGGAGATGTACGAGCAGTACTTC.

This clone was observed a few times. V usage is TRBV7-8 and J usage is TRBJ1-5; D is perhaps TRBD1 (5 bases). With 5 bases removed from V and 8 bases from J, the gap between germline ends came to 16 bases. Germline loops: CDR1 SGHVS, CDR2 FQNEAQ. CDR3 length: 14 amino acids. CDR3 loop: CASSLMEGIKPQHF. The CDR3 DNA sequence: TGTGCCAGCAGCCTAATGGAGGGGATAAAGCCCCAGCATTTT.

For the CDR3, the DNA is TGTGCCAGCACTTCCACCGGGAGAGAGACCCAGTACTTC. Protein product: CASTSTGRETQYF. This chain uses TRBV6-5 with TRBJ2-5; maybe TRBD2 (6 bases). The CDR3 runs 13 residues. Deletions cut 7 bases from V and 4 bases from J, with 13 bases between. Germline V gene sequence: CDR1 MNHEY, CDR2 SVGAGI.

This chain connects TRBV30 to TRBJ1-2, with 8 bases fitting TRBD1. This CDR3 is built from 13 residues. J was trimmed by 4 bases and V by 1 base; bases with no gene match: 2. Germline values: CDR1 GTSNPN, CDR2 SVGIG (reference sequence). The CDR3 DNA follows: TGTGCCTGGAGTGGAGGACAGGGCTATGGCTACACCTTC. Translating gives CAWSGGQGYGYTF.

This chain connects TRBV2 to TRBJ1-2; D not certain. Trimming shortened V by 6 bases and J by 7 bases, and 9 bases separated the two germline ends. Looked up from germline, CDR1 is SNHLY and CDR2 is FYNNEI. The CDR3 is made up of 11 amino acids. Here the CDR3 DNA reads TGTGCCAGCAGGACGGAGGGTGGCTACACCTTC. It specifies CASRTEGGYTF.

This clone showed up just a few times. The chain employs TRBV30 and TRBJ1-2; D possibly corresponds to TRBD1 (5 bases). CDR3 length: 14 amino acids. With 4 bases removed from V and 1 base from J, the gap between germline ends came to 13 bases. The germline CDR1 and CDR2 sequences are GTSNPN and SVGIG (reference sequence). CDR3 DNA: TGTGCCTGGAACAGGTGGATGGGTAACTATGGCTACACCTTC. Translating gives CAWNRWMGNYGYTF. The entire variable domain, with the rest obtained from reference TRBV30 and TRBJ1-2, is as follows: SQTIHQWPATLVQPVGSPLSLECTVEGTSNPNLYWYRQAAGRGLQLLFYSVGIGQISSEVPQNLSASRPQDRQFILSSKKLLLSDSGFYLCAWNRWMGNYGYTFGSGTRLTVV.

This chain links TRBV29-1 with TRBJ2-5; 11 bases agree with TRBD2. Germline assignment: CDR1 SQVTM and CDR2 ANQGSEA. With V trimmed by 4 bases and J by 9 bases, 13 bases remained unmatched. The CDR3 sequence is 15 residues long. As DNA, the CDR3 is TGCAGCGTTGGCCTGGGGACTAGCGGAATTCCGGCCCAGTACTTC. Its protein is CSVGLGTSGIPAQYF.

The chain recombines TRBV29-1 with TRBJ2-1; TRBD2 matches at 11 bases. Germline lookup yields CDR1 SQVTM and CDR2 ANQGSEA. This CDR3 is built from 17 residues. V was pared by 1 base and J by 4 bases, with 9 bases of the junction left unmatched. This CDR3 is CSVEVGSGGVSYNEQFF. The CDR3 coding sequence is TGCAGCGTTGAAGTGGGTAGCGGGGGGGTATCTTACAATGAGCAGTTCTTC.

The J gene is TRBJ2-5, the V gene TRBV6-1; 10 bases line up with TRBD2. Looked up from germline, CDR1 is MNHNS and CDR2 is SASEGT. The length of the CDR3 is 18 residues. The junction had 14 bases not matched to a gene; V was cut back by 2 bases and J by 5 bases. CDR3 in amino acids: CASSEPWTSGAPQETQYF. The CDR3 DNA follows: TGTGCCAGCAGTGAACCCTGGACTAGCGGAGCCCCCCAGGAGACCCAGTACTTC.

CDR3 loop: CASSELGLPNSYNEQFF. The DNA of the CDR3 is TGTGCCAGCAGTGAACTGGGGCTTCCCAATTCCTACAATGAGCAGTTCTTC. The rearrangement joins TRBV6-1 to TRBJ2-1; tentatively, D is TRBD1 (5 bases). This CDR3 spans 17 amino acids. The V end lost 2 bases, the J end lost 1 base, and 15 bases lay between the germline ends. CDR1 and CDR2 (germline): MNHNS, SASEGT.

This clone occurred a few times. CDR3 sequence reads: CTSRSRQEEATEAFF. In nucleotides, the CDR3 is TGCACCAGCAGGTCCAGACAGGAGGAGGCTACTGAAGCTTTCTTT. The chain recombines TRBV1 with TRBJ1-1; the tabulated D call, TRBD1, remains unverified against the DNA. TRBV1 has pseudogene status. This CDR3 comprises 15 residues.